The 9 T cell receptor beta chains presented below share a single source sample, sequenced in a study of blood T cell repertoires in COVID-19. Some clones are missing from TCRdb's copy, which holds only in-frame ones; the method was immunoSEQ multiplex PCR. The sample yields 300,000 to 350,000 clones, around nine tenths seen once. Sequenced input: peripheral blood. These receptor sequences come from a woman aged 25 to 45 with COVID-19, enrolled during active disease.

The J gene is TRBJ2-1, the V gene TRBV10-1; the D gene is possibly TRBD2 (5 bases). V dropped 3 bases and J dropped 8 bases, with 11 bases sitting between them. CDR3 length equals 13 residues. Per germline, CDR1 WNHNN and CDR2 SYGVQD (reference sequence). CDR3 sequence reads: CASSEGGGDEQFF. In nucleotides, the CDR3 is TGCGCCAGCAGTGAAGGAGGTGGGGATGAGCAGTTCTTC.

This clone was seen once. The CDR3 coding sequence is TGTGCCAGCAGAACCGGGACAGGGCACACTGAAGCTTTCTTT. This gives the protein CASRTGTGHTEAFF. V usage is TRBV6-5 and J usage is TRBJ1-1, with 9 positions matching TRBD1. This CDR3 is 14 amino acids long. CDR1 MNHEY and CDR2 SVGAGI come from the germline V gene. Trimming took 6 bases from V and 3 from J; bases not matched to a gene: 5.

The genes are TRBV24-1 and TRBJ1-2, with TRBD1 matching over 9 bases. J was trimmed by 2 bases and V by 4 bases; bases with no gene match: 4. CDR1 and CDR2 from the germline V gene are KGHDR and SFDVKD. The CDR3 consists of 15 residues. Here the CDR3 reads CATSDPTGGNYGYTF. CDR3 DNA sequence: TGTGCCACCAGTGACCCGACAGGGGGGAACTATGGCTACACCTTC.

The J gene is TRBJ2-7, the V gene TRBV27; 8 bases line up with TRBD2. The CDR3 totals 15 residues. With 6 bases clipped from V and 0 bases from J, the junction kept 7 bases outside the gene matches. From germline, CDR1 is MNHEY and CDR2 SMNVEV (reference sequence). The chain's CDR3 is CASSLAGTSSYEQYF. The CDR3 bases are TGTGCCAGCAGCCTGGCAGGGACTAGCTCCTACGAGCAGTACTTC.

The chain couples TRBV30 to TRBJ1-4; D is uncertain. The CDR3 is made up of 12 amino acids. Germline V gene data show CDR1 as GTSNPN and CDR2 as SVGIG (reference sequence). The germline V and J ends were trimmed by 5 bases and 8 bases, with 12 bases remaining between them. CDR3 sequence: CAWGAGDEKLFF. The CDR3 region has the DNA TGTGCCTGGGGCGCGGGAGACGAAAAACTGTTTTTT.

The V and J genes are TRBV10-1 and TRBJ2-3; 13 nucleotides agree with TRBD2. Germline-derived CDR1 and CDR2 are WNHNN and SYGVQD (reference sequence). V was clipped by 6 bases and J by 5 bases; unmatched bases: 8. The CDR3 runs to 16 residues. This CDR3 reads CASSPGLAGDIDTQYF. The CDR3 DNA reads as TGCGCCAGCAGCCCCGGACTAGCGGGAGATATAGATACGCAGTATTTT.

The gene calls are TRBV9 and TRBJ1-3; possible D gene TRBD1, 5 bases. Germline V gives CDR1 SGDLS, CDR2 YYNGEE. The CDR3 totals 15 residues. V dropped 4 bases and J dropped 0 bases, with 11 bases sitting between them. The CDR3 DNA follows: TGTGCCAGCAGCCCCGCGGGGGTCTCTGGAAACACCATATATTTT. This sequence encodes CASSPAGVSGNTIYF.

The chain links TRBV19 to TRBJ2-1; D remains ambiguous. V was cut by 1 base and J by 0 bases, with 10 bases left in between. CDR3 length: 16 amino acids. Germline CDR1 reads LNHDA; CDR2 reads SQIVND (reference sequence). This chain's CDR3 is CASSIADSSSYNEQFF. DNA for the CDR3: TGTGCCAGTAGTATAGCCGACTCCAGCTCCTACAATGAGCAGTTCTTC.

V gene TRBV5-1 combines with J gene TRBJ2-7; TRBD2 matches 9 bases. V was pared by 1 base and J by 0 bases, with 8 bases of the junction left unmatched. The CDR3 is made up of 17 amino acids. The germline CDR1 and CDR2 sequences are SGHRS and YFSETQ. CDR3 protein: CASSLSRTSDLSYEQYF. The CDR3 DNA reads TGCGCCAGCAGCTTGAGTAGGACTAGCGACCTCTCCTACGAGCAGTACTTC.